A selection of T cell receptor beta chains follows, all from one sample in a study of blood T cell repertoires in COVID-19. Using immunoSEQ multiplex PCR, the repertoire was profiled, and TCRdb retains in-frame clones only, with some absent. The table shows around 230,000 clones, with about 80% occurring only once. The specimen sequenced was peripheral blood. The receptor source for this set is an elderly woman with acute or convalescent COVID-19. The CDR3 runs from the conserved cysteine through the conserved F or W. A D gene is named only where the DNA matches it firmly. Clone size is not always given. Where it is, it says once, few, many or a class for expanded clones.

V	size	D	J	DNA	CDR3
TRBV19	.	.	TRBJ1-1	TGTGCCAGTATCCCAGGGCCTCTGAACACTGAAGCTTTCTTT	CASIPGPLNTEAFF
TRBV18	.	.	TRBJ1-5	TGTGCCAGCTCACCTCAGGGAACTCAGCCCCAGCATTTT	CASSPQGTQPQHF
TRBV2	.	.	TRBJ1-1	TGTGCCAGCAGTGAACGACACCGGAACACTGAAGCTTTCTTT	CASSERHRNTEAFF
TRBV7-2	.	TRBD2	TRBJ2-7	TGTGCCAGCAGCTTAGGACTAGCGGGGGGGCGGTACGAGCAGTACTTC	CASSLGLAGGRYEQYF
TRBV11-1	.	TRBD1	TRBJ2-7	TGTGCCAGCAGCCGGGGACAGGGGCCCTACGAGCAGTACTTC	CASSRGQGPYEQYF
TRBV28	.	.	TRBJ1-2	TGTGCCAGCAGTTCCCCCCGGAGGGATGGCTACACCTTC	CASSSPRRDGYTF
TRBV18	.	.	TRBJ1-6	TGTGCCAGCTTCAAGACTATTGATTCACCCCTCCACTTT	CASFKTIDSPLHF
TRBV18	.	TRBD1	TRBJ2-7	TGTGCCAGCTCACCCTTAGGGACAGGCTACGAGCAGTACTTC	CASSPLGTGYEQYF
TRBV7-2	.	.	TRBJ1-2	TGTGCCAGCAGCCCAGCGGGGGTCTATGGCTACACCTTC	CASSPAGVYGYTF
TRBV5-1	few	.	TRBJ2-3	TGCGCCAGCAGCCCCACGACCGGGGGATTAGATACGCAGTATTTT	CASSPTTGGLDTQYF
TRBV27	.	TRBD2	TRBJ2-3	TGTGCCAGCAGTCCTAAGGCGGGGGGATTCACAGATACGCAGTATTTT	CASSPKAGGFTDTQYF
TRBV4-2	.	TRBD1	TRBJ2-3	TGTGCCAGCAGCCAAGGGACAGGGGACAGAACAGATACGCAGTATTTT	CASSQGTGDRTDTQYF
TRBV3-1/TRBV3-2	.	TRBD2	TRBJ2-5	TGTGCCAGCAGCCAACCGGGACTAGCGGGATATGAGACCCAGTACTTC	CASSQPGLAGYETQYF
TRBV30	.	.	TRBJ1-2	TGTGCCTGGAGTGTGCAAGGGGACTATGGCTACACCTTC	CAWSVQGDYGYTF
TRBV21-1	.	.	TRBJ1-3	TGTGCCAGCAGCAAAGGGGGACAGGGGAGCACCATATATTTT	CASSKGGQGSTIYF
TRBV9	.	TRBD1	TRBJ1-2	TGTGCCAGCACCCGGACAGGCTCCTTCTCGGACGATGGCTACACCTTC	CASTRTGSFSDDGYTF
TRBV9	once	.	TRBJ1-3	TGTGCCAGCAGCGGAGGAAGAAACACCATATATTTT	CASSGGRNTIYF
TRBV3-1/TRBV3-2	.	TRBD2	TRBJ2-1	TGTGCCAGCAGCCAAACTGTGGGGGGGAATGAGCAGTTCTTC	CASSQTVGGNEQFF
TRBV5-4	.	TRBD2	TRBJ2-3	TGTGCCAGCAGCTCTACGGCGGGGGACTATACGCAGTATTTT	CASSSTAGDYTQYF
TRBV3-1/TRBV3-2	.	.	TRBJ1-6	TGTGCCAGCAGCCAGGATCCGGTCAGGGTTTCACCCCTCCACTTT	CASSQDPVRVSPLHF
TRBV28	few	.	TRBJ2-3	TGTGCCAGCAGAAAACCCCGGGGCACAGATACGCAGTATTTT	CASRKPRGTDTQYF
TRBV27	.	TRBD1	TRBJ1-5	TGTGCCAGCACCGCGGGACAGGGAAAAGGGCAGCCCCAGCATTTT	CASTAGQGKGQPQHF
TRBV15	.	.	TRBJ1-4	TGTGCCACCAGCAGGCTACCCGACAGCATAGGGGAAAAACTGTTTTTT	CATSRLPDSIGEKLFF
TRBV5-4	.	TRBD2	TRBJ2-1	TGTGCCAGCAGCTTACTAGCGGGGGCAGCCTACAATGAGCAGTTCTTC	CASSLLAGAAYNEQFF
TRBV24-1	many	.	TRBJ1-5	TGTGCCACCAGTGATTCGGGGGACGGATACAGCAATCAGCCCCAGCATTTT	CATSDSGDGYSNQPQHF
TRBV9	.	.	TRBJ2-2	TGTGCCAGCAGCCCTCGGACAGCGAACACCGGGGAGCTGTTTTTT	CASSPRTANTGELFF
TRBV7-3	.	.	TRBJ2-1	TGTGCCAGCAGCTTAACAAGGGAGAATGAGCAGTTCTTC	CASSLTRENEQFF
TRBV5-1	.	.	TRBJ2-7	TGCGCCAGCAGCTCCCGGGGGAACGAGCAGTACTTC	CASSSRGNEQYF
TRBV28	.	TRBD1	TRBJ2-1	TGTGCCAGCCCGCCAAGCAGGGGGCGCTGGAATGAGCAGTTCTTC	CASPPSRGRWNEQFF
TRBV4-1	.	TRBD1	TRBJ1-1	TGCGCCAGCAGCCATCCGACAGGGGGGTTGAACACTGAAGCTTTCTTT	CASSHPTGGLNTEAFF
TRBV27	.	.	TRBJ2-7	TGTGCCAGCAGGGGACACGGGATCTACGAGCAGTACTTC	CASRGHGIYEQYF
TRBV18	few	.	TRBJ1-4	TGTGCCAGCTCACCCGGTGGGGGGGCTGGTGAAAAACTGTTTTTT	CASSPGGGAGEKLFF
TRBV10-3	once	TRBD1	TRBJ1-1	TGTGCCATCAGTGAGGCAGGGGGAAGCGACACTGAAGCTTTCTTT	CAISEAGGSDTEAFF
TRBV19	.	.	TRBJ1-4	TGTGCCAGTAGTATAGATCCAGATGAAAAACTGTTTTTT	CASSIDPDEKLFF
TRBV7-6	.	.	TRBJ1-1	TGTGCCAGCAGCTTAGGCCCGTTGGCGAACACTGAAGCTTTCTTT	CASSLGPLANTEAFF
TRBV2	.	.	TRBJ1-3	TGTGCCATCCTGACGGAGGAACCCCCTGGAAACACCATATATTTT	CAILTEEPPGNTIYF
TRBV7-7	once	.	TRBJ1-4	TGTGCTAGCAGCCTTACAGGTGCAACTAATGAAAAACTGTTTTTT	CASSLTGATNEKLFF
TRBV7-9	few	TRBD1	TRBJ1-4	TGTGCCAGCAGTCCCGACAGGGGTAATGAAAAACTGTTTTTT	CASSPDRGNEKLFF
TRBV18	.	.	TRBJ1-4	TGTGCCAGCTCACCAAAGGAGGCCAGCCTTGGTGAAAAACTGTTTTTT	CASSPKEASLGEKLFF
TRBV19	.	.	TRBJ1-2	TGTGCCAGTAGTATAAACGGGGGGAACAACTATGGCTACACCTTC	CASSINGGNNYGYTF
TRBV2	.	TRBD1	TRBJ1-3	TGTGCCAGCAGAAGACAGGGGCGAGGTTCTGGAAACACCATATATTTT	CASRRQGRGSGNTIYF
TRBV4-1	.	TRBD1	TRBJ2-1	TGCGCCAGCAGCCAGGGACAGTCTAGCTCCTACAATGAGCAGTTCTTC	CASSQGQSSSYNEQFF
TRBV27	once	TRBD1	TRBJ1-6	TGTGCCAGCAGTTCACAGGGGGCTGGGTATAATTCACCCCTCCACTTT	CASSSQGAGYNSPLHF
TRBV19	few	TRBD1	TRBJ2-2	TGTGCCAGTAAGCGACAGGGGGCAAACACCGGGGAGCTGTTTTTT	CASKRQGANTGELFF
TRBV4-1	.	TRBD1	TRBJ1-2	TGCGCCAGCAGCCTAATACCCGGGACAGGGGACTATGGCTACACCTTC	CASSLIPGTGDYGYTF